These 2 T cell receptor beta chains were sequenced from one sample in a study of cytomegalovirus exposure and HLA in healthy donors. Primers included in the PCR were 60 Vbeta and 13 Jbeta primers. Measured with immunoSEQ multiplex PCR; TCRdb has only the in-frame clones, and not every one. The table has roughly 120,000 clones, under 85% seen once. The sample taken for sequencing was PBMCs. These receptors originate from a woman aged 45-59 years in good health and CMV-seropositive.

Notes on this clone: Germline is not matched at one junction end, which may reflect a read error. The V and J genes are TRBV2 and TRBJ2-7; D is undetermined. Germline V gives CDR1 SNHLY, CDR2 FYNNEI. CDR3 length: 13 residues. In DNA, the CDR3 is TGTGCCAGCGGTGATGCGGAACCCTACGAGCAGTACTTC. Amino acid sequence: CASGDAEPYEQYF.

The chain employs TRBV10-3 and TRBJ2-5, with D possibly being TRBD1 (5 bases). The germline V and J ends were trimmed by 3 bases and 5 bases, with 19 bases remaining between them. This CDR3 has 16 residues. Germline V gives CDR1 ENHRY, CDR2 SYGVKD. CDR3 amino acids: CAISDRTRYKGETQYF. The CDR3 region has the DNA TGTGCCATCAGTGACAGGACCCGCTATAAGGGGGAGACCCAGTACTTC.